The 5 T cell receptor beta chains below all came from one sample that was sequenced in a study of tissue T cells after allogeneic stem cell transplantation. Sequencing used immunoSEQ multiplex PCR; TCRdb keeps in-frame clones, though not all of them. This sample has around 25,000 clones, with 91% found just once. Sequencing used blood, obtained before transplantation. Source of these receptors: a male donor older than 55 who later had graft-versus-host disease after an allogeneic stem cell transplant.

The V gene is TRBV7-2, the J gene TRBJ2-2, with D possibly called TRBD1 or TRBD2 (5 bases each). Per the germline V gene, CDR1 is SGHTA and CDR2 is FQGNSA. Trimming removed 1 base from V and 11 bases from J, with 14 bases in between. The CDR3 totals 14 residues. Here the CDR3 reads CASSLGGTAAELFF. The CDR3 DNA follows: TGTGCCAGCAGCTTAGGAGGGACGGCCGCAGAGCTGTTTTTT.

V gene TRBV9 combines with J gene TRBJ2-7, with D perhaps TRBD1 (5 bases). The CDR3 covers 15 residues. Trimming shortened V by 4 bases and J by 0 bases, and 14 bases separated the two germline ends. Germline V gives CDR1 SGDLS, CDR2 YYNGEE. This chain's CDR3 is CASSTTDSPSYEQYF. DNA for the CDR3: TGTGCCAGCAGCACAACCGACAGTCCCTCCTACGAGCAGTACTTC.

This chain joins TRBV4-2 and TRBJ2-1; D possibly matches TRBD1 or TRBD2 (5 bases each). Germline V lookup: CDR1 LGHNA, CDR2 YNFKEQ. With 4 bases removed from V and 10 bases from J, the gap between germline ends came to 14 bases. The length of the CDR3 is 13 residues. CDR3 DNA sequence: TGTGCCAGCAGCCGGGACCCCTCGGGGGAGCAGTTCTTC. It specifies CASSRDPSGEQFF.

This chain joins TRBV30 and TRBJ1-5; D is uncertain. V dropped 2 bases and J dropped 8 bases, with 13 bases sitting between them. Germline V gives CDR1 GTSNPN, CDR2 SVGIG (reference sequence). CDR3 length equals 13 residues. The DNA of the CDR3 is TGTGCCTGGAGTACCCGTAGCCGGGAGCCCCAGCATTTT. It codes for CAWSTRSREPQHF.

The chain links TRBV28 to TRBJ2-7; D remains unclear. CDR3 size: 12 residues. Germline lookup yields CDR1 MDHEN and CDR2 SYDVKM. Deletions cut 6 bases from V and 6 bases from J, with 12 bases between. The CDR3 is CASSPSVLEQYF. CDR3 bases: TGTGCCAGCAGCCCCTCAGTCCTCGAGCAGTACTTC. The full variable domain, completed using reference TRBV28 and TRBJ2-7, is DVKVTQSSRYLVKRTGEKVFLECVQDMDHENMFWYRQDPGLGLRLIYFSYDVKMKEKGDIPEGYSVSREKKERFSLILESASTNQTSMYLCASSPSVLEQYFGPGTRLTVT.